Below are 12 T cell receptor beta chains sequenced from a single sample in a study of T cells after yellow fever vaccination. TCRdb processed the 5' RACE reads anew with MiXCR; each CDR3 protein has one entry. The data hold 320,000 or so distinct CDR3 sequences, with 7% to 10% observed a single time. The starting material was PBMCs, obtained roughly 47 days after the first yellow fever vaccination. The receptors come from a man aged 18 to 29 who received the YFV17D yellow fever vaccine.

CDR3 loop: CASTRTGSDEQYF. For the CDR3, the DNA is TGTGCCAGCACTAGGACAGGGAGCGACGAGCAGTACTTC. This rearrangement joins TRBV5-4 to TRBJ2-7; 8 nucleotides match TRBD1. With V trimmed by 6 bases and J by 5 bases, 7 bases remained unmatched. The CDR3 contains 13 residues. CDR1 and CDR2 (germline): SGHNT, YYREEE (reference sequence).

The V and J genes are TRBV12-3 or TRBV12-4 and TRBJ1-6; 7 bases are a match to TRBD1. The CDR3 has 13 residues. J lost 4 bases, V lost 10 bases, and 4 bases had no gene match. CDR3 residues: CAIAGQYNSPLHF. For the CDR3, the DNA is TGTGCCATCGCGGGACAGTATAATTCACCCCTCCACTTT.

In this sample, this clonotype turned up a few times. This sequence joins TRBV6-6 and TRBJ2-7, with D unresolved. The CDR3 contains 13 residues. Germline CDR1 is MNHNY and CDR2 is SVGAGI (reference sequence). Trimming left V 0 bases short and J 5 bases short, with 8 bases between. The CDR3 region is CASSYSNIHEQYV. DNA for the CDR3: TGTGCCAGCAGTTACTCGAACATACACGAGCAGTACGTC.

The J gene is TRBJ1-2, the V gene TRBV7-2; no clear D. V lost 5 bases to trimming and J lost 4 bases, with 8 bases between them. Germline V lookup: CDR1 SGHTA, CDR2 FQGNSA. The CDR3 is made up of 12 amino acids. CDR3 in DNA: TGTGCCAGCAGCCAATACAGCTATGGCTACACCTTC. This gives the protein CASSQYSYGYTF.

This clonotype was seen at least ten times. The rearrangement links TRBV7-9 to TRBJ2-2, with D unresolved. Per the germline V gene, CDR1 is SEHNR and CDR2 is FQNEAQ (reference sequence). The CDR3 has 12 amino acids. Between the trimmed V and J ends, which lost 5 bases and 6 bases, there was a span of 7 bases. For the CDR3, the DNA is TGTGCCAGCAGCGCCCTCGCCGGGGAGCTGTTTTTT. This translates into CASSALAGELFF.

This clonotype occurred a few times. This sequence joins TRBV28 and TRBJ2-5; D is ambiguous. Per germline, CDR1 MDHEN and CDR2 SYDVKM. The CDR3 consists of 12 residues. The ends were cut back, 5 bases at V and 0 bases at J, with 4 bases in the middle. CDR3 in DNA: TGTGCCAGCAGTATATACCAAGAGACCCAGTACTTC. Protein product: CASSIYQETQYF.

This chain uses TRBV28 with TRBJ1-1; 8 positions agree with TRBD1. The CDR3 length is 14 residues. Germline CDR1 reads MDHEN; CDR2 reads SYDVKM. With V trimmed by 6 bases and J by 1 base, 4 bases remained unmatched. The CDR3, as DNA: TGTGCCAGCAGGGACAGGGTTGCGAACACTGAAGCTTTCTTT. It translates to CASRDRVANTEAFF. The full variable domain, completed using reference TRBV28 and TRBJ1-1, is DVKVTQSSRYLVKRTGEKVFLECVQDMDHENMFWYRQDPGLGLRLIYFSYDVKMKEKGDIPEGYSVSREKKERFSLILESASTNQTSMYLCASRDRVANTEAFFGQGTRLTVV.

In its sample, this clonotype was seen a few times. The chain links TRBV4-1 to TRBJ2-2; D is undetermined. Germline-derived CDR1 and CDR2 are MGHRA and YSYEKL. Trimming cost V 1 base and J 4 bases, with 13 bases left between them. This CDR3 has 16 amino acids. CDR3 protein: CASSQVDIFFTGELFF. Written as DNA, the CDR3 is TGCGCCAGCAGCCAAGTAGACATATTCTTCACCGGGGAGCTGTTTTTT.

This clonotype was detected a few times. The V call is TRBV5-8, the J call TRBJ2-7; a possible D gene is TRBD2 (6 bases). Trimming took off 3 bases at V and 4 bases at J, with 14 bases between the two ends. The CDR3 loop spans 14 amino acids. In germline, CDR1 is SGHTS, CDR2 YDEGEE. This CDR3 reads CASSSQLGTYEQYF. As DNA, the CDR3 is TGTGCCAGCAGCTCCCAATTGGGGACTTACGAGCAGTACTTC. Variable domain in full (rest from reference TRBV5-8 and TRBJ2-7): EAGVTQSPTHLIKTRGQQATLRCSPISGHTSVYWYQQALGLGLQFLLWYDEGEERNRGNFPPRFSGRQFPNYSSELNVNALELEDSALYLCASSSQLGTYEQYFGPGTRLTVT.

This rearrangement joins TRBV2 to TRBJ2-5, with TRBD1 matching 7 bases. V dropped 6 bases and J dropped 5; count of bases not matched to a gene: 12. The length of the CDR3 is 15 residues. CDR1 is SNHLY, CDR2 FYNNEI, per germline. As DNA, the CDR3 is TGTGCCAGCAGGGTCGGGTCAGGGGGATTGGAGACCCAGTACTTC. Protein sequence: CASRVGSGGLETQYF.

This clonotype was detected many times. The chain employs TRBV12-3 or TRBV12-4 and TRBJ2-1; D is uncertain. The CDR3 totals 15 residues. V was shortened by 0 bases and J by 0 bases, with 6 bases between the two germline ends. In DNA, the CDR3 is TGTGCCAGCAGTTTAGCGGGCAACTCCTACAATGAGCAGTTCTTC. Its protein is CASSLAGNSYNEQFF.

V and J are TRBV6-2 or TRBV6-3 and TRBJ2-5, with unresolved D. Trimming cost V 7 bases and J 1 base, with 13 bases left between them. The CDR3 consists of 14 residues. The V gene's germline CDR1 is MNHEY and CDR2 SVGEGT. This chain's CDR3 is CASNGRNIQETQYF. In DNA, the CDR3 is TGTGCCAGCAACGGCAGAAACATCCAAGAGACCCAGTACTTC.